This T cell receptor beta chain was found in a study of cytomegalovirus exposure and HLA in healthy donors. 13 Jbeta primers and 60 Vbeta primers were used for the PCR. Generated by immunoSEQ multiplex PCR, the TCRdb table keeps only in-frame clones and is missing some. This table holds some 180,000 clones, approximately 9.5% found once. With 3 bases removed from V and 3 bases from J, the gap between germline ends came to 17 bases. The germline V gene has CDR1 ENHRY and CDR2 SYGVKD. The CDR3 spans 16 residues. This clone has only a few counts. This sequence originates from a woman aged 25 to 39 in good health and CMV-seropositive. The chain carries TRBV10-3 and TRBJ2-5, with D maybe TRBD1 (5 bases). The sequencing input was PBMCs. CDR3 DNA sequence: TGTGCCATCAGTGACCCGAGGACACTAAGCGAAGAGACCCAGTACTTC. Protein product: CAISDPRTLSEETQYF.